Presented here are 29 T cell receptor beta chains from one specimen sequenced in a study of T cells in Graves' hyperthyroidism and ophthalmopathy. The CDR3 regions of TCR beta were amplified from RNA transcripts. The TCR CDR3 first-round RT-PCR relied on the HTBI primer set. TCRdb passed the multiplex PCR reads through MiXCR, listing each CDR3 protein once. Altogether roughly 380,000 distinct CDR3 sequences are present, approximately 12% being singletons, with the ten largest covering roughly 20%. Sequencing was carried out using blood. The receptors originated from a man aged 25-45 years with Graves' hyperthyroidism that later progressed to Graves' ophthalmopathy.

The chain combines TRBV12-5 with TRBJ2-1; 11 bases match TRBD1. This CDR3 has 14 amino acids. Looked up from germline, CDR1 is LGHNT and CDR2 is FRNRAP. Losses at the gene ends were 4 bases for V and 10 bases for J; bases not matched to a gene: 6. The CDR3 spells CASGSGTGGFEQFF. CDR3 DNA: TGTGCTAGTGGTTCCGGGACAGGGGGTTTCGAGCAGTTCTTC.

The genes are TRBV3-1 and TRBJ1-2, with D possibly TRBD1 on 5 matching bases. Trimming took off 5 bases at V and 4 bases at J, with 14 bases between the two ends. This CDR3 comprises 14 residues. Germline V gives CDR1 LGHDT, CDR2 YNNKEL (reference sequence). This CDR3 is CASSTEGSTYGYTF. As DNA, the CDR3 is TGTGCCAGCAGCACAGAGGGGTCCACCTATGGCTACACCTTC.

This clonotype was recorded many times. The genes are TRBV28 and TRBJ1-4; TRBD1 might be the D (6 bases). The V end was cut by 5 bases, the J end by 3 bases, with 13 bases between. Germline loops: CDR1 MDHEN, CDR2 SYDVKM. This CDR3 is built from 15 residues. The CDR3 sequence is CASSHRVGSNEKLFF. In DNA form, the CDR3 reads TGTGCCAGCAGTCACAGGGTGGGGTCTAATGAAAAACTGTTTTTT.

This clonotype has at least ten counts. The chain employs TRBV7-9 and TRBJ2-7; D perhaps matches TRBD2 (5 bases). Trimming took off 3 bases at V and 6 bases at J, with 15 bases between the two ends. The CDR3 totals 14 residues. Germline V CDR1 and CDR2: SEHNR, FQNEAQ (reference sequence). The CDR3 reads CASSLEDGPFEQYF. In DNA form, the CDR3 reads TGTGCCAGCAGCTTGGAGGACGGACCCTTCGAGCAGTACTTC.

This clonotype was recorded many times. This chain uses TRBV6-1 with TRBJ2-3, with D perhaps TRBD2 (5 bases). With 7 bases removed from V and 6 bases from J, the gap between germline ends came to 26 bases. CDR1 MNHNS and CDR2 SASEGT come from the germline V gene. The CDR3 extends over 17 amino acids. The CDR3 DNA follows: TGTGCCAGCACGGGAATCGGGCAGTCCTCTTTGATGGATACGCAGTATTTT. It encodes CASTGIGQSSLMDTQYF.

To note about this clonotype: A much bigger clone sits one base away, suggesting this may be a read error. The chain links TRBV28 to TRBJ1-4; D is uncertain. CDR3 size: 14 residues. The germline V gene encodes CDR1 MDHEN and CDR2 SYDVKM. V lost 8 bases and J 7 bases, leaving 17 bases between the germline ends. The CDR3 DNA follows: TGTGCCAGCGGTCGACACGGAGGGATTGAAAAACTGTTTTTT. It yields the protein CASGRHGGIEKLFF.

This clonotype was detected ten times or more. The gene calls are TRBV5-6 and TRBJ2-1; 9 bases agree with TRBD1. The J segment lost 5 bases and the V segment lost 5 bases, leaving 8 bases of the junction unmatched. The CDR3 extends over 15 amino acids. The V gene's germline CDR1 is SGHDT and CDR2 YYEEEE. CDR3 nucleotide sequence: TGTGCCAGCAGTTCACCGGGACAGGGAAACAATGAGCAGTTCTTC. As protein: CASSSPGQGNNEQFF. The complete variable domain, with remaining parts taken from reference TRBV5-6 and TRBJ2-1, reads DAGVTQSPTHLIKTRGQQVTLRCSPKSGHDTVSWYQQALGQGPQFIFQYYEEEERQRGNFPDRFSGHQFPNYSSELNVNALLLGDSALYLCASSSPGQGNNEQFFGPGTRLTVL.

This clonotype has at least ten counts. This chain links TRBV15 with TRBJ1-2; the D gene is possibly TRBD1 (5 bases). CDR1 is LNHNV, CDR2 YYDKDF, per germline (reference sequence). The CDR3 runs to 13 residues. Trimming stripped 4 bases from V and 10 bases from J, with 16 bases between. The CDR3 coding sequence is TGTGCCACCAGCAAGGGGAGGGCAAGAGACTACACCTTC. This encodes CATSKGRARDYTF.

This clonotype showed up just a few times. This sequence joins TRBV18 and TRBJ1-4; a possible D gene is TRBD1 (5 bases). This CDR3 region has 15 residues. Germline V gene lookup returns CDR1 KGHSH and CDR2 LQKENI. The V end was cut by 1 base, the J end by 4 bases, with 10 bases between. The CDR3 region has the DNA TGTGCCAGCTCACCACTTCGGCAGGGTAATGAAAAACTGTTTTTT. Its translation is CASSPLRQGNEKLFF.

This clonotype was detected only a few times. The chain recombines TRBV19 with TRBJ1-1, with D perhaps TRBD1 (6 bases). The CDR3 contains 14 residues. V was clipped by 3 bases and J by 5 bases, with 13 bases between them. Germline V gene data show CDR1 as LNHDA and CDR2 as SQIVND (reference sequence). The CDR3 nucleotides read TGTGCCAGTAGTATGGGGGGGCTGGGAACTGAAGCTTTCTTT. This sequence encodes CASSMGGLGTEAFF.

This clonotype was recorded many times. This CDR3 reads CASSRGVETQYF. The DNA of the CDR3 is TGTGCCAGCAGCCGAGGAGTGGAGACCCAGTACTTC. V is TRBV11-2 and J is TRBJ2-5, with unresolved D. Germline lookup yields CDR1 SGHAT and CDR2 FQNNGV. The CDR3 runs 12 residues. Deletions cut 5 bases from V and 5 bases from J, with 9 bases between.

Comment on this clonotype: A much larger clone differs by one base, so this may be a read error. The genes are TRBV2 and TRBJ2-2, with TRBD2 as a possible D gene (5 bases). The germline V gene encodes CDR1 SNHLY and CDR2 FYNNEI. This CDR3 has 14 residues. CDR3 sequence: CASRVDVYTGELLF. The DNA for the CDR3 is TGTGCCAGCAGGGTCGACGTCTACACCGGGGAGCTGCTTTTT.

This clonotype was recorded many times. This chain uses TRBV2 with TRBJ1-2, with a tentative D call TRBD1 (6 bases). V was trimmed by 7 bases and J by 6 bases, leaving 15 bases between them. The CDR3 runs 13 residues. CDR1 and CDR2 from the germline V gene are SNHLY and FYNNEI. CDR3 DNA: TGTGCCAGCACCGAAAGGGCAGGGGATGGCTACACCTTC. Its translation is CASTERAGDGYTF.

In regard to this clonotype: One end of the junction fails to match germline, which may point to a read error. The chain is built from TRBV7-9 and TRBJ2-1, with 12 bases that match TRBD2. Per germline, CDR1 SEHNR and CDR2 FQNEAQ (reference sequence). The CDR3 spans 15 residues. DNA for the CDR3: TGTGCCAGCAGCTTACTAGCGGGGGGGCGGGATGACCAGTTCTTC. Protein product: CASSLLAGGRDDQFF. The whole variable domain, remainder taken from reference TRBV7-9 and TRBJ2-1, is DTGVSQNPRHKITKRGQNVTFRCDPISEHNRLYWYRQTLGQGPEFLTYFQNEAQLEKSRLLSDRFSAERPKGSFSTLEIQRTEQGDSAMYLCASSLLAGGRDDQFFGPGTRLTVL.

This clonotype appeared many times. CDR3: CASSPAGLGEQYF. CDR3 DNA: TGTGCCAGCAGCCCGGCAGGATTGGGAGAGCAGTACTTC. This rearrangement joins TRBV11-2 to TRBJ2-7; unclear D gene. The CDR3 length is 13 residues. Germline V gives CDR1 SGHAT, CDR2 FQNNGV. V was cut by 5 bases and J by 7 bases, with 15 bases left in between.

This sequence joins TRBV9 and TRBJ1-1; 7 nucleotides match TRBD1. The CDR3 is 14 amino acids. J was trimmed by 6 bases and V by 3 bases; bases with no gene match: 8. Per the germline V gene, CDR1 is SGDLS and CDR2 is YYNGEE. CDR3 sequence (DNA): TGTGCCAGCAGCGAATTACAGGGGTTCGCTGAAGCTTTCTTT. It specifies CASSELQGFAEAFF.

This clonotype came up many times. V usage is TRBV5-1 and J usage is TRBJ1-4; D ambiguous. The CDR3 has 15 residues. CDR1 SGHRS and CDR2 YFSETQ come from the germline V gene. The V end lost 3 bases, the J end lost 0 bases, and 9 bases lay between the germline ends. For the CDR3, the DNA is TGCGCCAGCAGCTCGACACCTGCAACTAATGAAAAACTGTTTTTT. This codes for CASSSTPATNEKLFF.

The chain couples TRBV7-8 to TRBJ1-6; D unclear. There are 15 residues in the CDR3. Germline V gene sequence: CDR1 SGHVS, CDR2 FQNEAQ. The V end was cut by 5 bases, the J end by 5 bases, with 13 bases between. CDR3: CASSLAGPNNSPLHF. The DNA for the CDR3 is TGTGCCAGCAGCCTGGCAGGTCCAAATAATTCACCCCTCCACTTT.

This chain connects TRBV10-3 to TRBJ2-7; 7 nucleotides align to TRBD1. The CDR3 extends over 13 amino acids. Trimming took 8 bases from V and 0 from J; bases not matched to a gene: 4. From germline, CDR1 is ENHRY and CDR2 SYGVKD. The chain's CDR3 is CAIRDRLSYEQYF. CDR3 coding DNA: TGTGCCATCCGGGACAGACTCTCCTACGAGCAGTACTTC.

This clonotype has a handful of counts. This chain uses TRBV5-1 with TRBJ2-1, with D possibly called TRBD1 or TRBD2 (5 bases each). In germline, CDR1 is SGHRS, CDR2 YFSETQ. This CDR3 spans 12 amino acids. The V end lost 4 bases, the J end lost 14 bases, and 16 bases lay between the germline ends. CDR3 sequence reads: CASSLGPATEFF. CDR3 nucleotides: TGCGCCAGCAGCCTGGGACCCGCAACGGAGTTCTTC.

This chain links TRBV7-9 with TRBJ1-2, with D possibly matching TRBD1 (6 bases). The germline gives CDR1 SEHNR, CDR2 FQNEAQ (reference sequence). The ends were cut back, 6 bases at V and 4 bases at J, with 15 bases in the middle. The CDR3 sequence is 14 residues long. The CDR3 nucleotides read TGTGCCAGCAGAAATAAACGGGGGCCCTATGGCTACACCTTC. This gives the protein CASRNKRGPYGYTF.

With regard to this clonotype: This may stem from a read error, because a much larger clone lies one nucleotide away. J is TRBJ1-1 and V is TRBV5-1; D gene uncertain. CDR3 length: 14 residues. Germline loops: CDR1 SGHRS, CDR2 YFSETQ. The CDR3 region is CASSLFDLNTGAFF. The CDR3 DNA reads as TGCGCCAGCAGCTTGTTCGATTTGAACACTGGAGCTTTCTTT.

This clonotype turned up a few times. This rearrangement joins TRBV7-2 to TRBJ1-4; tentatively, D is TRBD1 (5 bases). Trimming stripped 0 bases from V and 0 bases from J, with 8 bases between. CDR3 size: 16 residues. Germline V CDR1 and CDR2: SGHTA, FQGNSA. The CDR3 region is CASSLATGATNEKLFF. The CDR3 coding sequence is TGTGCCAGCAGCTTAGCTACGGGGGCAACTAATGAAAAACTGTTTTTT. Variable domain in full (rest from reference TRBV7-2 and TRBJ1-4): GAGVSQSPSNKVTEKGKDVELRCDPISGHTALYWYRQSLGQGLEFLIYFQGNSAPDKSGLPSDRFSAERTGGSVSTLTIQRTQQEDSAVYLCASSLATGATNEKLFFGSGTQLSVL.

This clonotype was counted only a few times. The chain combines TRBV3-1 with TRBJ2-3, with 8 bases identical to TRBD2. Germline V lookup: CDR1 LGHDT, CDR2 YNNKEL (reference sequence). The CDR3 is 16 residues long. Trimming cost V 4 bases and J 4 bases; bases outside gene matches: 10. The CDR3 DNA sequence: TGTGCCAGCAGCCCGGATGGCGGGGGGTGGGCAGATACGCAGTATTTT. Translation: CASSPDGGGWADTQYF.

This clonotype was counted ten times or more. CDR3: CARRTGLNTEAFF. The CDR3 nucleotides read TGTGCCAGACGGACAGGCCTGAACACTGAAGCTTTCTTT. The J gene is TRBJ1-1, the V gene TRBV12-3 or TRBV12-4; 7 positions agree with TRBD1. The V segment lost 9 bases and the J segment 0 bases; nucleotides outside the gene matches: 4. The CDR3 covers 13 residues.

Concerning this clonotype itself: A clone one base away is much larger, so this may be a read error. The rearrangement joins TRBV11-2 to TRBJ2-5; D is possibly TRBD2 (5 bases). Germline CDR1 SGHAT, CDR2 FQNNGV. The CDR3 covers 14 residues. The CDR3: CASSLGGVGEIQYF. The DNA for the CDR3 is TGTGCCAGCAGCTTAGGTGGGGTCGGGGAGATCCAGTACTTC.

This clonotype was picked up a small number of times. The chain employs TRBV7-9 and TRBJ1-2; no clear D gene. This CDR3 region has 13 residues. The germline V and J ends were trimmed by 1 base and 8 bases, with 11 bases remaining between them. In germline, CDR1 is SEHNR, CDR2 FQNEAQ (reference sequence). CDR3 in amino acids: CASSLGRQDGYTF. The CDR3 DNA follows: TGTGCCAGCAGCTTAGGTCGTCAGGACGGCTACACCTTC.

This clonotype was seen at least ten times. V and J are TRBV12-3 or TRBV12-4 and TRBJ1-1; the D is unclear. Trimming took 6 bases from V and 5 from J, leaving 16 bases between them. This CDR3 contains 14 residues. CDR3 in amino acids: CASRLPGIRTEAFF. The DNA for the CDR3 is TGTGCCAGCAGACTGCCCGGGATCCGAACTGAAGCTTTCTTT.

The chain is built from TRBV18 and TRBJ2-3, with TRBD2 identical over 9 bases. This CDR3 has 16 residues. V dropped 3 bases and J dropped 0; count of bases not matched to a gene: 4. Per germline, CDR1 KGHSH and CDR2 LQKENI. The CDR3 DNA follows: TGTGCCAGCTCACCGGTCGCGGGGGGGAGCACAGATACGCAGTATTTT. It yields the protein CASSPVAGGSTDTQYF.